Each of the 22 T cell receptor beta chains below was sequenced from the same sample in a study of molecular identifiers for immune sequencing clone quantification. TCRdb re-called the PCR reads with MiXCR, one entry per CDR3 protein. The sample records over 35,000 distinct CDR3 sequences, approximately 17% being singletons. The sample comprised naive CD8+ T cells from blood, with Jurkat cell RNA spiked in. Subset meaning: FACS-sorted CD8+CD4-CCR7+CD45RA+ naive T cells. Every receptor here comes from a human donor in good health. Some libraries in this study had Jurkat cell RNA spiked in.

There are a few counts of this clonotype. The rearrangement links TRBV20-1 to TRBJ1-5; maybe TRBD1 (6 bases). CDR1 DFQATT and CDR2 SNEGSKA come from the germline V gene (reference sequence). Trimming cost V 3 bases and J 1 base, with 13 bases left between them. The CDR3 has 15 amino acids. This CDR3 reads CSARDSPSSNQPQHF. CDR3 in DNA: TGCAGTGCTAGGGACAGTCCCTCGAGCAATCAGCCCCAGCATTTT.

This clonotype was counted ten times or more. This chain links TRBV27 with TRBJ1-5; no definite D call. This CDR3 region has 14 residues. Germline V gene sequence: CDR1 MNHEY, CDR2 SMNVEV (reference sequence). V lost 0 bases and J lost 6, with 9 bases in between. The CDR3 here is CASSLSSLVQPQHF. The CDR3, as DNA: TGTGCCAGCAGTTTATCATCTTTAGTTCAGCCCCAGCATTTT.

The rearrangement joins TRBV29-1 to TRBJ1-1; D not certain. The germline CDR1 and CDR2 sequences are SQVTM and ANQGSEA. The CDR3 is made up of 13 amino acids. Trimming cost V 5 bases and J 4 bases, with 14 bases left between them. The CDR3 region is CSVLYTPLTEAFF. CDR3 DNA sequence: TGCAGCGTTCTGTACACTCCTCTCACTGAAGCTTTCTTT.

This clonotype was detected ten times or more. The chain joins TRBV4-1 to TRBJ1-5; no reliable D call. V gave up 1 base and J gave up 10 bases, with 14 bases separating them. The CDR3 runs to 14 residues. The germline CDR1 and CDR2 sequences are MGHRA and YSYEKL. The CDR3 loop reads CASSQATREAPQHF. The CDR3 DNA follows: TGCGCCAGCAGCCAAGCTACGAGGGAAGCACCCCAGCATTTT.

The CDR3 loop is CASSLRGQGRDEQFF. The CDR3 DNA reads TGTGCCAGCAGCTTAAGGGGACAGGGGCGGGATGAGCAGTTCTTC. The chain has TRBV13 and TRBJ2-1; 10 bases are a match to TRBD1. The CDR3 spans 15 residues. V was clipped by 2 bases and J by 8 bases; unmatched bases: 6. The germline V gene encodes CDR1 PRHDT and CDR2 FYEKMQ (reference sequence).

This clonotype was counted only a few times. The V gene is TRBV6-2 or TRBV6-3, the J gene TRBJ2-7; 9 nucleotides match TRBD1. The CDR3 extends over 15 amino acids. Germline V gene data show CDR1 as MNHEY and CDR2 as SVGEGT. V was pared by 1 base and J by 6 bases, with 7 bases of the junction left unmatched. The CDR3 is CASSYYGTGPGEQYF. In nucleotides, the CDR3 is TGTGCCAGCAGTTACTACGGGACAGGGCCTGGCGAGCAGTACTTC.

At least ten counts were recorded for this clonotype. The DNA of the CDR3 is TGTGCCAGCAGCTTAACCCTCGTCTATGAGCAGTTCTTC. Encoded protein: CASSLTLVYEQFF. The chain recombines TRBV7-9 with TRBJ2-1; D gene ambiguous. The CDR3 totals 13 residues. Germline V CDR1 and CDR2: SEHNR, FQNEAQ (reference sequence). With 2 bases removed from V and 8 bases from J, the gap between germline ends came to 10 bases.

This clonotype was counted many times. The chain couples TRBV5-1 to TRBJ1-5, with 7 bases that match TRBD1. Germline V gene data show CDR1 as SGHRS and CDR2 as YFSETQ. The V gene end was trimmed by 7 bases and the J gene end by 0 bases; junction bases not matched to a gene: 16. The CDR3 is 18 residues long. CDR3 bases: TGCGCCAGCGGCGTCAGGGGGGCCGTTTTCCATAGCAATCAGCCCCAGCATTTT. This encodes CASGVRGAVFHSNQPQHF.

This clonotype was detected many times. One end of the junction fails to match germline, which may point to a read error. The chain employs TRBV7-7 and TRBJ2-2, with 8 positions matching TRBD1. Germline CDR1 SSHAT, CDR2 FNYEAQ (reference sequence). CDR3 size: 17 residues. In DNA form, the CDR3 reads TGTGCTAGCAGCTCAGTCGGACAGGGTTACGACACCGGGGAGCTGTTTTTT. Translating it yields CASSSVGQGYDTGELFF.

Details on this clonotype: A read error may explain this, as a much larger clone is one base away. V gene TRBV6-2 or TRBV6-3 combines with J gene TRBJ2-1, with 9 positions matching TRBD2. The CDR3 runs to 18 residues. CDR1 is MNHEY and CDR2 is SVGEGT in the germline V gene. The CDR3 DNA follows: TGTGCCGGCAGTCAACTTCCCGGACTAGCGACCTCCTACAATGAGCAGTTCTTC. This encodes CAGSQLPGLATSYNEQFF.

This clonotype was picked up many times. The V call is TRBV7-8, the J call TRBJ2-1; TRBD2 aligns across 10 bases. Germline-derived CDR1 and CDR2 are SGHVS and FQNEAQ. V lost 5 bases to trimming and J lost 3 bases; unmatched junction nucleotides: 7. The CDR3 is 16 amino acids. CDR3 in DNA: TGTGCCAGCAGCCTACTGGAGCGGGAGGGCTACAATGAGCAGTTCTTC. Residues: CASSLLEREGYNEQFF.

This clonotype was observed a few times. The chain links TRBV7-2 to TRBJ2-1; 8 bases line up with TRBD2. This CDR3 contains 15 residues. V dropped 1 base and J dropped 4; count of bases not matched to a gene: 3. Germline V lookup: CDR1 SGHTA, CDR2 FQGNSA. Here the CDR3 DNA reads TGTGCCAGCAGCTTAGAACTAGCGGAGTACAATGAGCAGTTCTTC. Protein sequence: CASSLELAEYNEQFF.

The chain is built from TRBV6-6 and TRBJ2-5; 9 nucleotides align to TRBD2. The CDR3 totals 11 residues. Germline-derived CDR1 and CDR2 are MNHNY and SVGAGI (reference sequence). V shed 6 bases and J 9 bases; nucleotides not matched to a gene: 2. CDR3 bases: TGTGCCAGCAGGGCGGGGGGGCCCCAGTACTTC. Its protein product is CASRAGGPQYF.

Many counts were recorded for this clonotype. V usage is TRBV4-1 and J usage is TRBJ2-1; perhaps TRBD1 as D (5 bases). The germline V gene has CDR1 MGHRA and CDR2 YSYEKL. V was shortened by 1 base and J by 8 bases, with 12 bases between the two germline ends. The CDR3 is 14 residues long. The CDR3 bases are TGCGCCAGCAGCCAAGCCGGGTGGGGCTATGAGCAGTTCTTC. It codes for CASSQAGWGYEQFF.

The chain uses TRBV11-1 and TRBJ2-7; D may be TRBD1 (5 bases). Trimming left V 2 bases short and J 3 bases short, with 5 bases between. This CDR3 comprises 12 residues. The V gene's germline CDR1 is SGHAT and CDR2 FQDESV (reference sequence). CDR3 protein: CASSLQGYEQYF. In nucleotides, the CDR3 is TGTGCCAGCAGCTTACAGGGCTACGAGCAGTACTTC.

This clonotype was found many times. This chain links TRBV6-2 or TRBV6-3 with TRBJ2-7, with D tentatively TRBD1 or TRBD2 (6 bases each). Trimming removed 10 bases from V and 1 base from J, with 14 bases in between. The CDR3 contains 13 residues. Germline loops: CDR1 MNHEY, CDR2 SVGEGT. The CDR3 here is CATWGAPSYEQYF. The CDR3 nucleotides are TGTGCCACCTGGGGGGCACCTTCCTACGAGCAGTACTTC.

The CDR3 coding sequence is TGTGCCAGCAGTTTGGATTACGAGCAGTACTTC. Translating it yields CASSLDYEQYF. The rearrangement joins TRBV12-3 or TRBV12-4 to TRBJ2-7; D is unclear. The CDR3 covers 11 residues. V was cut by 3 bases and J by 4 bases, with 4 bases left in between.

This clonotype was observed at least ten times. The germline gene is not matched at one end of the junction; a read error may be the cause. V usage is TRBV10-3 and J usage is TRBJ2-4; a weak D match, TRBD1 (5 bases). The CDR3 contains 14 residues. Germline V gives CDR1 ENHRY, CDR2 SYGVKD. CDR3 DNA sequence: TGTGTCATCAGTGATCAGGGCGACAAAAACATTCAGTACTTC. Protein: CVISDQGDKNIQYF.

This clonotype was counted between two and nine times. The chain combines TRBV19 with TRBJ2-7; either TRBD1 or TRBD2 may supply D (5 bases each). CDR1 and CDR2 (germline): LNHDA, SQIVND (reference sequence). Trimming removed 5 bases from V and 4 bases from J, with 12 bases in between. This CDR3 region has 13 residues. This CDR3 is CASSSGRRYEQYF. The CDR3 nucleotides are TGTGCCAGTAGTTCGGGACGGCGATACGAGCAGTACTTC.

This clonotype appeared a few times. This rearrangement joins TRBV7-8 to TRBJ2-1; TRBD1 or TRBD2 may be the D gene (5 bases each). The CDR3 is made up of 17 amino acids. The V end was cut by 1 base, the J end by 5 bases, with 18 bases between. Germline V lookup: CDR1 SGHVS, CDR2 FQNEAQ. The CDR3 region has the DNA TGTGCCAGCAGCTTAGGGGGTTCAGGGAGCATCCACAATGAGCAGTTCTTC. It yields the protein CASSLGGSGSIHNEQFF.

The sample holds many counts of this clonotype. The chain employs TRBV6-2 or TRBV6-3 and TRBJ1-1; 9 nucleotides line up with TRBD1. Germline CDR1 is MNHEY and CDR2 is SVGEGT. V was pared by 0 bases and J by 6 bases, with 8 bases of the junction left unmatched. The CDR3 runs to 16 residues. Written as DNA, the CDR3 is TGTGCCAGCAGTTACTCGGTCGGGACAGGGTGGTCTGAAGCTTTCTTT. It specifies CASSYSVGTGWSEAFF.

The V and J genes are TRBV27 and TRBJ2-2; D remains unclear. Germline lookup yields CDR1 MNHEY and CDR2 SMNVEV (reference sequence). The CDR3 sequence is 12 residues long. V lost 3 bases and J lost 6, with 5 bases in between. DNA for the CDR3: TGTGCCAGCAGTTTGTTGTCCGGGGAGCTGTTTTTT. This gives the protein CASSLLSGELFF.